These 16 T cell receptor beta chains came from one sample sequenced in a study of cytotoxic CD8 clonotypes in ibrutinib-treated CLL. The protocol was immunoSEQ multiplex PCR, while the TCRdb copy is restricted to in-frame clones and leaves out a portion. Of approximately 280,000 clones in the sample, roughly 76% were seen once. Source: PBMCs, taken at disease progression, from a patient treated with ibrutinib. These receptors all stem from a human donor with chronic lymphocytic leukemia.

This clone was observed a few times. The chain carries TRBV10-3 and TRBJ1-3; no clear D. CDR1 ENHRY and CDR2 SYGVKD come from the germline V gene. V shed 0 bases and J shed 2 bases, with 8 bases lying between them. The CDR3 loop spans 15 amino acids. CDR3 region: CAISESRWTGNTIYF. CDR3 bases: TGTGCCATCAGTGAGTCGAGGTGGACTGGAAACACCATATATTTT.

The rearrangement joins TRBV25-1 to TRBJ2-3; the match to TRBD1 covers 11 bases. CDR3 size: 16 residues. CDR1 is MGHDK and CDR2 is SYGVNS in the germline V gene. Losses at the gene ends were 5 bases for V and 2 bases for J; bases not matched to a gene: 6. The CDR3 nucleotides are TGTGCCAGCAGTAACCTAGGACAGGGGGCCACAGATACGCAGTATTTT. Protein sequence: CASSNLGQGATDTQYF. The whole variable domain, remainder taken from reference TRBV25-1 and TRBJ2-3, is EADIYQTPRYLVIGTGKKITLECSQTMGHDKMYWYQQDPGMELHLIHYSYGVNSTEKGDLSSESTVSRIRTEHFPLTLESARPSHTSQYLCASSNLGQGATDTQYFGPGTRLTVL.

This clone has just one count. CDR3 bases: TGTGCCAGCAGCTTAGGTACAGGGAGAGGGGCCACAGATACGCAGTATTTT. Encoded protein: CASSLGTGRGATDTQYF. The J gene is TRBJ2-3, the V gene TRBV7-6, with a tentative D call TRBD1 (6 bases). Germline assignment: CDR1 SGHVS and CDR2 FNYEAQ. CDR3 length: 17 residues. V was clipped by 1 base and J by 2 bases, with 16 bases between them.

The DNA of the CDR3 is TGTGCCAGCAGCCGGACGGGGAACGGCATTCAGTACTTC. Its protein is CASSRTGNGIQYF. The J gene is TRBJ2-4, the V gene TRBV2; a weak D match, TRBD2 (5 bases). The germline V gene encodes CDR1 SNHLY and CDR2 FYNNEI. Trimming stripped 6 bases from V and 9 bases from J, with 15 bases between. This CDR3 is built from 13 residues. The full variable domain, with the rest looked up from reference TRBV2 and TRBJ2-4, is EPEVTQTPSHQVTQMGQEVILRCVPISNHLYFYWYRQILGQKVEFLVSFYNNEISEKSEIFDDQFSVERPDGSNFTLKIRSTKLEDSAMYFCASSRTGNGIQYFGAGTRLSVL.

The genes are TRBV2 and TRBJ1-2; no clear D. Germline CDR1 reads SNHLY; CDR2 reads FYNNEI. The germline V and J ends were trimmed by 8 bases and 0 bases, with 10 bases remaining between them. The CDR3 covers 13 residues. The CDR3 DNA reads as TGTGCCAGCTCTAGAAGAGCTAACTATGGCTACACCTTC. This gives the protein CASSRRANYGYTF.

CDR3 nucleotide sequence: TGTGCCAGCAGAACCAGGGGGCGCTTCTACGAGCAGTACTTC. This gives the protein CASRTRGRFYEQYF. The chain uses TRBV6-5 and TRBJ2-7; 8 bases fit TRBD1. The germline V gene has CDR1 MNHEY and CDR2 SVGAGI. Germline trimming cut 6 bases from V and 3 bases from J; bases unmatched to any gene: 7. The CDR3 has 14 amino acids.

This clone was observed a few times. The chain has TRBV7-3 and TRBJ2-2, with D tentatively TRBD1 or TRBD2 (5 bases each). The germline V gene encodes CDR1 SGHTA and CDR2 FQGTGA. V was cut by 4 bases and J by 0 bases, with 18 bases left in between. The length of the CDR3 is 18 residues. CDR3 loop: CASSSHPGTRANTGELFF. In nucleotides, the CDR3 is TGTGCCAGCAGCTCTCACCCCGGGACGAGGGCGAACACCGGGGAGCTGTTTTTT.

This clone is a singleton in its sample. The CDR3 DNA reads TGTGCCAGCAGTGAAGGGGGGTTTTGGCTTGCCGCAACTAATGAAAAACTGTTTTTT. Translated: CASSEGGFWLAATNEKLFF. The chain is built from TRBV6-1 and TRBJ1-4; TRBD1 is a possible D gene (5 bases). The CDR3 runs 19 residues. CDR1 is MNHNS, CDR2 SASEGT, per germline. Deletions cut 1 base from V and 0 bases from J, with 18 bases between.

The gene calls are TRBV4-1 and TRBJ2-3, with TRBD2 matching over 8 bases. The CDR3 is 14 residues long. V lost 3 bases and J lost 3; bases outside the gene matches: 2. CDR1 is MGHRA and CDR2 is YSYEKL in the germline V gene. This chain's CDR3 is CASSQGGGTDTQYF. CDR3 nucleotide sequence: TGCGCCAGCAGCCAGGGCGGGGGGACAGATACGCAGTATTTT.

The chain links TRBV18 to TRBJ2-1, with D tentatively TRBD2 (5 bases). Trimming stripped 6 bases from V and 4 bases from J, with 16 bases between. This CDR3 comprises 15 residues. Germline CDR1 reads KGHSH; CDR2 reads LQKENI. The CDR3 nucleotides read TGTGCCAGCTCCCTTGGCCCTCCGGGGTACAATGAGCAGTTCTTC. It specifies CASSLGPPGYNEQFF.

The genes are TRBV7-3 and TRBJ2-2; D perhaps matches TRBD1 (5 bases). The CDR3 is made up of 15 amino acids. Germline assignment: CDR1 SGHTA and CDR2 FQGTGA. Trimming shortened V by 6 bases and J by 0 bases, and 11 bases separated the two germline ends. CDR3 DNA sequence: TGTGCCAGCAGGGACACTGTTCCGAACACCGGGGAGCTGTTTTTT. Its translation: CASRDTVPNTGELFF. The full variable domain, completed using reference TRBV7-3 and TRBJ2-2, is GAGVSQTPSNKVTEKGKYVELRCDPISGHTALYWYRQSLGQGPEFLIYFQGTGAADDSGLPNDRFFAVRPEGSVSTLKIQRTERGDSAVYLCASRDTVPNTGELFFGEGSRLTVL.

The rearrangement joins TRBV27 to TRBJ1-5; possibly TRBD1 for D (5 bases). CDR3 size: 12 residues. The V end was cut by 4 bases, the J end by 9 bases, with 10 bases between. The germline V gene encodes CDR1 MNHEY and CDR2 SMNVEV (reference sequence). As DNA, the CDR3 is TGTGCCAGCAGTTCCCGGGGGTCGCCCCAGCATTTT. It encodes CASSSRGSPQHF.

This clone was seen just once. This chain joins TRBV7-2 and TRBJ1-6; D may be TRBD1 (5 bases). Germline assignment: CDR1 SGHTA and CDR2 FQGNSA. The V gene lost 5 bases and the J gene lost 14 bases, with 22 bases spanning the gap. The CDR3 length is 15 residues. The chain's CDR3 is CASSLTGTANGALHF. The CDR3 DNA reads TGTGCCAGCAGCCTTACCGGGACGGCCAATGGGGCCCTCCACTTT.

This clone was seen a handful of times. V gene TRBV6-6 combines with J gene TRBJ1-5; 8 bases align to TRBD1. In germline, CDR1 is MNHNY, CDR2 SVGAGI (reference sequence). This CDR3 region has 15 residues. V was clipped by 2 bases and J by 9 bases; unmatched bases: 9. CDR3 sequence reads: CASSYTGTGSLPQHF. The CDR3 DNA sequence: TGTGCCAGCAGTTACACCGGGACAGGCTCTTTGCCCCAGCATTTT.

This clone appeared once. The chain carries TRBV6-6 and TRBJ1-2; D remains unclear. This CDR3 comprises 13 residues. V was shortened by 5 bases and J by 7 bases, with 14 bases between the two germline ends. Germline V gene lookup returns CDR1 MNHNY and CDR2 SVGAGI (reference sequence). This CDR3 is CASSQARYAGYTF. The DNA of the CDR3 is TGTGCCAGCAGTCAAGCAAGGTACGCTGGCTACACCTTC.

The chain combines TRBV9 with TRBJ2-5, with D perhaps matching TRBD2 (5 bases). Trimming pared 3 bases from V and 5 bases from J, leaving 17 bases between. In germline, CDR1 is SGDLS, CDR2 YYNGEE. The CDR3 spans 15 residues. The CDR3 DNA is TGTGCCAGCAGCGCCGAGGGCTGGTTAGGGGAGACCCAGTACTTC. Translated, it gives CASSAEGWLGETQYF.